This note documents a single T cell receptor (beta chain) sequence. This record belongs to a study of control samples from healthy donors and cancer patients. The CDR3 consists of 17 residues. CDR1 SGHDN and CDR2 FVKESK come from the germline V gene. Trimming removed 4 bases from V and 0 bases from J, with 18 bases in between. Libraries were prepared by immunoSEQ multiplex PCR; TCRdb keeps only in-frame clonotypes and omits some of them. The table shows 95,000 to 120,000 clones, with approximately 82% occurring only once. The receptor comes from a man between 18 and 29 years old in good health. The sample comprised blood. V and J are TRBV14 and TRBJ1-1; D might be TRBD1 (5 bases). The CDR3 DNA reads as TGTGCCAGCAGCCGCAAAAACCTAGGGGTAGTGAACACTGAAGCTTTCTTT. Protein product: CASSRKNLGVVNTEAFF.